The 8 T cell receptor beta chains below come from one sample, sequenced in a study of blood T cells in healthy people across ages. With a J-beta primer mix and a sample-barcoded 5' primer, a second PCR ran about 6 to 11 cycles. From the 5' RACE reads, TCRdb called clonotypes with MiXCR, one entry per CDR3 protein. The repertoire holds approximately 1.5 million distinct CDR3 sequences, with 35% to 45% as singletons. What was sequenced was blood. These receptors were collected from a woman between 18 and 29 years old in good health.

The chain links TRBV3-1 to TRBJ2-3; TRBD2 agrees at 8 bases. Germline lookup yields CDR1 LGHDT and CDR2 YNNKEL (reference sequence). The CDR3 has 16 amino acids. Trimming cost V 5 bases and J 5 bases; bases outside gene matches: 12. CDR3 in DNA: TGTGCCAGCAGCTCCTTAGCGGGGAAGGGCATAGATACGCAGTATTTT. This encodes CASSSLAGKGIDTQYF.

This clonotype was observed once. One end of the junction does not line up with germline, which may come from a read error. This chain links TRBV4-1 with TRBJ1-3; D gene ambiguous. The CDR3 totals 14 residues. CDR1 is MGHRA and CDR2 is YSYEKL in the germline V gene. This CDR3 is CVSSPPGSGNTIYF. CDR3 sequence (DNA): TGCGTCAGCAGCCCTCCCGGGTCTGGAAACACCATATATTTT.

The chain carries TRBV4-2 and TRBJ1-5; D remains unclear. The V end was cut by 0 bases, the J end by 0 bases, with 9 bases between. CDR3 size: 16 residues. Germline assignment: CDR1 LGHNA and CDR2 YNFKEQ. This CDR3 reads CASSQEDGASNQPQHF. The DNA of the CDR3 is TGTGCCAGCAGCCAAGAGGATGGAGCTAGCAATCAGCCCCAGCATTTT.

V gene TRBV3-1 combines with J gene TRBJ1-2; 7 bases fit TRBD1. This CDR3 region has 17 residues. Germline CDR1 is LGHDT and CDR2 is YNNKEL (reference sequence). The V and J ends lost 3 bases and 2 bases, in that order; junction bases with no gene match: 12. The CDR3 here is CASSQKWGTAKNYGYTF. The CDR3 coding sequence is TGTGCCAGCAGCCAGAAATGGGGGACAGCGAAGAACTATGGCTACACCTTC.

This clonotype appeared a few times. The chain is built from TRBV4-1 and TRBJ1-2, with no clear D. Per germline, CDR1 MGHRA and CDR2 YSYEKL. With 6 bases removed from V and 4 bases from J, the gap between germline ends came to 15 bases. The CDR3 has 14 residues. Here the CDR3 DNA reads TGCGCCAGCAGGCCCGTAGAATCTTCCTATGGCTACACCTTC. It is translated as CASRPVESSYGYTF.

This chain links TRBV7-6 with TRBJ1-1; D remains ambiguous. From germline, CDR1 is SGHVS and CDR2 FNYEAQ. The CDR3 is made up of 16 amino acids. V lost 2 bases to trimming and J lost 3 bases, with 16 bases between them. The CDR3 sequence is CASSLNPVRGDTEAFF. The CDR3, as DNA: TGTGCCAGCAGCTTAAACCCGGTGCGTGGGGACACTGAAGCTTTCTTT.

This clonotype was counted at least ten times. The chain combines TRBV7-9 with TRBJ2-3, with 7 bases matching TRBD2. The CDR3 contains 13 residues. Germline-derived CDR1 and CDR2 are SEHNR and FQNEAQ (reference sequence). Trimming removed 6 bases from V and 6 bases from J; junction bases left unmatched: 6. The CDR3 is CASSLDGRDTQYF. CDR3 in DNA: TGTGCCAGCAGTCTCGACGGGAGGGATACGCAGTATTTT.

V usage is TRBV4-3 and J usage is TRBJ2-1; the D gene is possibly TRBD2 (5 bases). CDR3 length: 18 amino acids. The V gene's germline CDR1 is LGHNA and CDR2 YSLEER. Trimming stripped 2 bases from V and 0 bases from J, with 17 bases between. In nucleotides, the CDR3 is TGCGCCAGCAGCCAATATAATCCGAGGGTGAGCTCCTACAATGAGCAGTTCTTC. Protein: CASSQYNPRVSSYNEQFF.